This T cell receptor beta chain was documented in a study of PD-1 blockade in classical Hodgkin lymphoma. Study-wide results and caveats: Healthy donors reportedly exceeded newly diagnosed patients in baseline TCR diversity. Partial responders and progressors had significantly lower baseline TCR diversity.

The CDR3 has 13 amino acids. The V gene lost 4 bases and the J gene lost 6 bases, with 10 bases spanning the gap. The germline CDR1 and CDR2 sequences are SNHLY and FYNNEI. Profiled with immunoSEQ multiplex PCR; TCRdb holds only in-frame clones, not every one. This table holds about 27,000 clones, roughly 80% found once. As for this clone: Its antigen is as yet unknown.

After autologous stem cell transplantation all patients relapsed, and prior brentuximab vedotin exposure differed between cohorts. It was by magnetic negative selection that CD4+ T cells were purified from thawed PBMCs. The chain uses TRBV2 and TRBJ1-5; D is unresolved. The sequence came from a human donor with classical Hodgkin lymphoma. The sequencing used CD4+ T cells from blood, collected at baseline. CDR3 amino acids: CASSGWGTQPQHF. The DNA for the CDR3 is TGTGCCAGCAGTGGTTGGGGAACTCAGCCCCAGCATTTT.